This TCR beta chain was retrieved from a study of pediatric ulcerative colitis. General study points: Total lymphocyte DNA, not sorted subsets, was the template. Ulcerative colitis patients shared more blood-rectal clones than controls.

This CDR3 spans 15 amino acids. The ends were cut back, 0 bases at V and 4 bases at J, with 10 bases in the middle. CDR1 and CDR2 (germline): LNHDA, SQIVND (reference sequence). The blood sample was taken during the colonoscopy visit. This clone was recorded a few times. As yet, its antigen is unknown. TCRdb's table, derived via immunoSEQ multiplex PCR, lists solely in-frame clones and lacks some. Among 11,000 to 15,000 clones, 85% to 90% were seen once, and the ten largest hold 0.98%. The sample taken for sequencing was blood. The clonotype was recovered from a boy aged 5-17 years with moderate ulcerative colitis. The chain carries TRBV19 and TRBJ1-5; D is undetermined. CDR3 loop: CASSIDSPQNQPQHF. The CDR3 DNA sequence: TGTGCCAGTAGTATAGACAGCCCGCAAAATCAGCCCCAGCATTTT. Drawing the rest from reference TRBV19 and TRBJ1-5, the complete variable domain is DGGITQSPKYLFRKEGQNVTLSCEQNLNHDAMYWYRQDPGQGLRLIYYSQIVNDFQKGDIAEGYSVSREKKESFPLTVTSAQKNPTAFYLCASSIDSPQNQPQHFGDGTRLSIL.